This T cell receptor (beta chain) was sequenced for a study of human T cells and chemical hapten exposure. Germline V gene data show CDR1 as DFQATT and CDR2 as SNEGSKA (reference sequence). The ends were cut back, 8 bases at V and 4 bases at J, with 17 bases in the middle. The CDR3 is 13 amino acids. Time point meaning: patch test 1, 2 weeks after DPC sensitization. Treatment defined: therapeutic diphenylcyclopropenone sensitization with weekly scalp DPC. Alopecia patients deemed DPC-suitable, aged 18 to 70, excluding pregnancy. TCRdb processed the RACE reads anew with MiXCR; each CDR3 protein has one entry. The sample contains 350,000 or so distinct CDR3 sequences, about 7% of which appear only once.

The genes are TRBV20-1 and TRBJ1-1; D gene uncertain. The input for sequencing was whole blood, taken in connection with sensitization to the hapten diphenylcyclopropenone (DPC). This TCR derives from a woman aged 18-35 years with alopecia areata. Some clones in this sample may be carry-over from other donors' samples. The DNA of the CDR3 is TGCAGTCCAGACGGAGGGAAGCCCACTGAAGCTTTCTTT. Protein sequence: CSPDGGKPTEAFF.